Listed below are T cell receptor beta chains from one sample, sequenced in a study of T cells in Graves' hyperthyroidism and ophthalmopathy. Each CDR3 protein gets one entry after TCRdb re-called the multiplex PCR reads with MiXCR. This table holds about 840,000 distinct CDR3 sequences, roughly 40% found once. The sample consisted of blood. Source of these receptors: a man aged 18 to 30 with Graves' hyperthyroidism. Each CDR3 is given with its conserved first and last residue. A D gene is named only where the DNA matches it firmly. Clone size is not always given. Where it is, it says once, few, many or a class for expanded clones.

>TRBV3-1|few|.|TRBJ2-2
TGTGCCAGCAGCCAAGATAGCGGACATGACCGGGAGCTGTTTTTT
CASSQDSGHDRELFF
>TRBV20-1|many|TRBD1|TRBJ2-5
TGCAGTGCCGAGACACAGGGGTTAGAGACCCAGTACTTC
CSAETQGLETQYF
>TRBV7-6|many|.|TRBJ2-2
TGTGCCAGCACTGGGCCGGACACCGGGGAGCTGTTTTTT
CASTGPDTGELFF
>TRBV7-8|once|.|TRBJ2-7
TGTGCCAGCAGTAAACACGCGGGGGCCAACTCTTACGAGCAGTACTTC
CASSKHAGANSYEQYF
>TRBV25-1|.|.|TRBJ1-1
TGTGCCAGCTTGATGGATCTGGACACTGAAGCTTTCTTT
CASLMDLDTEAFF
>TRBV20-1|.|.|TRBJ2-7
TGCAGTGCTACACCTGGGGGCTCCTACGAGCAGTACTTC
CSATPGGSYEQYF
>TRBV7-9|.|.|TRBJ1-1
TGTGCCAGCAGCTTAAGGAGGGATCAACCTCTAAACACTGAAGCTTTCTTT
CASSLRRDQPLNTEAFF
>TRBV5-5|.|.|TRBJ1-1
TGTGCCAGCAGCTTGGCCGGGGCAGTCCTTCAGGGCACTGAAGCTTTCTTT
CASSLAGAVLQGTEAFF
>TRBV4-1|few|.|TRBJ1-1
TGCGCCAGCAGCCAAGGGTCGGCAGTGAACACTGAAGCTTTCTTT
CASSQGSAVNTEAFF
>TRBV12-3/TRBV12-4|few|TRBD2|TRBJ2-7
TGTGCCAGCAGTTGGCTAGCGGGAGACGGCGAGCAGTACTTC
CASSWLAGDGEQYF
>TRBV13|.|.|TRBJ2-7
TGTGCCAGCAGCCAAGCGAAGGGGGCGGGGGAGCAGTACTTC
CASSQAKGAGEQYF
>TRBV5-1|.|.|TRBJ2-5
TGCGCCAGCACCGAAGGGGGGAGTGAAGAGACCCAGTACTTC
CASTEGGSEETQYF
>TRBV19|many|.|TRBJ2-5
TGTGCCAGTAGTATCGGTCCTACCCAAGAGACCCAGTACTTC
CASSIGPTQETQYF
>TRBV12-3/TRBV12-4|few|TRBD2|TRBJ2-7
TGTGCCAGCAGCCAAGGCGGGGGGGCCCACGAGCAGTACTTC
CASSQGGGAHEQYF
>TRBV29-1|.|.|TRBJ1-1
TGCAGCGTTGCGCACGCCACTGAAGCTTTCTTT
CSVAHATEAFF
>TRBV7-9|.|.|TRBJ1-3
TGTGCCAGCAGCTTAGCGTCTGGCGGACACTCTGGAAACACCATATATTTT
CASSLASGGHSGNTIYF